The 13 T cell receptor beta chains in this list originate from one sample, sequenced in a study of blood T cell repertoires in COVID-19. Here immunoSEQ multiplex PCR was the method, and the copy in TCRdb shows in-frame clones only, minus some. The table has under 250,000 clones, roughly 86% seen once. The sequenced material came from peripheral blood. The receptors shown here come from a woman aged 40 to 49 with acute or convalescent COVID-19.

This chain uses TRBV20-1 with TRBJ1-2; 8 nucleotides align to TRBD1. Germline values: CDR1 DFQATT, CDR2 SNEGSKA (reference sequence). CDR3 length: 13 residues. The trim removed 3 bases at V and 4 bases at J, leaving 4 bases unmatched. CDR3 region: CSASIGTGYGYTF. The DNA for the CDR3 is TGCAGTGCTAGTATCGGGACAGGCTATGGCTACACCTTC.

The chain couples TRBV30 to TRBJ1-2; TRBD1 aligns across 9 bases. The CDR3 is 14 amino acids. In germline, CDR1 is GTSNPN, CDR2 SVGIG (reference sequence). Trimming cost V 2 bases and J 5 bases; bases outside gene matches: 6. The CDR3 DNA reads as TGTGCCTGGAGTCCGGACAGGGGAGGATATGGCTACACCTTC. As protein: CAWSPDRGGYGYTF.

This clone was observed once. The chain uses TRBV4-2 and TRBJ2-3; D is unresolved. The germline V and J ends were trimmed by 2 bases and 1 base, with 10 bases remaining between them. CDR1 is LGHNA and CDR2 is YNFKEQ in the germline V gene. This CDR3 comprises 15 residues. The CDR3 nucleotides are TGTGCCAGCAGCCAACGGTCTGGAGGCACAGATACGCAGTATTTT. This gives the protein CASSQRSGGTDTQYF.

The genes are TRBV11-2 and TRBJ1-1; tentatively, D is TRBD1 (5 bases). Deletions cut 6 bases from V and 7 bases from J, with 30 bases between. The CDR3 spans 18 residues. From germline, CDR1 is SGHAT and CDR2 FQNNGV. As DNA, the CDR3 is TGTGCCAGCAGTCTTACCTTCCAAGGGGCCTCAATGTCCAGTGAAGCTTTCTTT. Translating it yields CASSLTFQGASMSSEAFF.

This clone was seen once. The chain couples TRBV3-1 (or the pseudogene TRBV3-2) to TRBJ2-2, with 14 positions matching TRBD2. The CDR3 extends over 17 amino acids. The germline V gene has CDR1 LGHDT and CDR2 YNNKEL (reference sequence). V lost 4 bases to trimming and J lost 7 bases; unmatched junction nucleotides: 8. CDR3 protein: CASSPRLAGGPSGELFF. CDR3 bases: TGTGCCAGCAGCCCGCGACTAGCGGGGGGGCCCAGCGGGGAGCTGTTTTTT.

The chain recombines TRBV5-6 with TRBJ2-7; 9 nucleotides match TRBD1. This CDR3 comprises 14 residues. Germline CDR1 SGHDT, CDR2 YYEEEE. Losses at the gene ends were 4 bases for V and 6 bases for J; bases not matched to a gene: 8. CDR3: CASSPGQGKGEQYF. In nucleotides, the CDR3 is TGTGCCAGCAGCCCGGGACAGGGAAAAGGCGAGCAGTACTTC.

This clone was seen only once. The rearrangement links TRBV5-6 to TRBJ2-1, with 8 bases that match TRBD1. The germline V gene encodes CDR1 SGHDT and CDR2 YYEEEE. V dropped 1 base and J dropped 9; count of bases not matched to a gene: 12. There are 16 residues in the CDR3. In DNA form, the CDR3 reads TGTGCCAGCAGCTTGTATTGGACAGGGCCCACGGGTGAGCAGTTCTTC. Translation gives CASSLYWTGPTGEQFF.

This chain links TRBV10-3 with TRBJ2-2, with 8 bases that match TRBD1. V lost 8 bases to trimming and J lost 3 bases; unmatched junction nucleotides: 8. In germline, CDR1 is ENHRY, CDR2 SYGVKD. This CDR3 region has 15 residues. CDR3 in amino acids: CAILQTGVHTGELFF. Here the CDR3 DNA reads TGTGCCATCCTCCAGACAGGGGTCCACACCGGGGAGCTGTTTTTT.

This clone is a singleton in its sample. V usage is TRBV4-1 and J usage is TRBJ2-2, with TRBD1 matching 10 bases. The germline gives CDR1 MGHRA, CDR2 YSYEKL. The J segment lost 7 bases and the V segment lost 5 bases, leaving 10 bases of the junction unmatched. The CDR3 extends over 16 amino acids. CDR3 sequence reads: CASSTRTGGDIGELFF. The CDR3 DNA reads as TGCGCCAGCAGCACCCGGACAGGGGGTGATATCGGGGAGCTGTTTTTT.

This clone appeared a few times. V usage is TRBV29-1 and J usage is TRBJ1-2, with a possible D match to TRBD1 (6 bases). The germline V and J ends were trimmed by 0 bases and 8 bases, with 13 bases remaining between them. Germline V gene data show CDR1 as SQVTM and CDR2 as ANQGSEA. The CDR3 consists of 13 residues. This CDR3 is CSVEEGAPYGYTF. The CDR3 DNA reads TGCAGCGTTGAAGAGGGGGCTCCCTACGGCTACACCTTC.

The CDR3 bases are TGTGCCAAAACAGGGGGCAGGTACCCTAACTATGGCTACACCTTC. Its protein product is CAKTGGRYPNYGYTF. V usage is TRBV11-3 and J usage is TRBJ1-2, with 9 bases aligning to TRBD1. The CDR3 consists of 15 residues. In germline, CDR1 is SGHNT, CDR2 YENEEA. With V trimmed by 10 bases and J by 0 bases, 9 bases remained unmatched. The full variable domain, completed using reference TRBV11-3 and TRBJ1-2, is EAGVVQSPRYKIIEKKQPVAFWCNPISGHNTLYWYLQNLGQGPELLIRYENEEAVDDSQLPKDRFSAERLKGVDSTLKIQPAELGDSAVYLCAKTGGRYPNYGYTFGSGTRLTVV.

In DNA form, the CDR3 reads TGTGCCACCATGGGGGGAACCTACACCGGGGAGCTGTTTTTT. Residues: CATMGGTYTGELFF. The V call is TRBV24-1, the J call TRBJ2-2; tentatively, D is TRBD2 (6 bases). CDR3 length: 14 amino acids. Germline loops: CDR1 KGHDR, CDR2 SFDVKD. Deletions cut 8 bases from V and 3 bases from J, with 12 bases between.

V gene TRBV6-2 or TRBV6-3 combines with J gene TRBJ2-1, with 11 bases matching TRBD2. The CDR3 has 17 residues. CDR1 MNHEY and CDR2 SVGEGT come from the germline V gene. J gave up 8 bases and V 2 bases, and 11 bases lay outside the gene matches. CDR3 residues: CASSYIAGGLSSYEQFF. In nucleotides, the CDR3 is TGTGCCAGCAGTTACATAGCGGGGGGGCTTTCTAGTTATGAGCAGTTCTTC.